The clone carrying this T cell receptor beta chain was observed a few times. Antigen unknown. This entry comes from a study of regulatory T cells in long-lasting Graves disease. Construction of the TCR beta libraries employed iRepertoire HTBI primers in conjunction with Arm-PCR of CDR3 regions. TCRdb redid the calling of the multiplex PCR reads with MiXCR, one entry per CDR3 protein. The sample lists hundreds of thousands of distinct CDR3 sequences, around 32% occurring once. Study-level results: No thyroid tissue was studied; the work used peripheral blood only.

Time point noted: persistent/refractory GD, antithyroid drugs over 5 years with positive TRAb. Extracted RNA from PBMCs served as the source of the TCR library. The length of the CDR3 is 15 residues. CDR1 PRHDT and CDR2 FYEKMQ come from the germline V gene (reference sequence). The J segment lost 3 bases and the V segment lost 2 bases, leaving 3 bases of the junction unmatched. The source material was peripheral blood mononuclear cells (PBMCs), sampled when the disease was refractory, from a patient treated with antithyroid drugs. This sequence was found in a female donor with Graves disease. The V gene is TRBV13, the J gene TRBJ2-5; 10 bases match TRBD2. The CDR3 loop is CASSLSSGGEETQYF. The CDR3 region has the DNA TGTGCCAGCAGCTTATCTAGCGGGGGAGAAGAGACCCAGTACTTC. Looking up the rest from reference TRBV13 and TRBJ2-5 gives the full variable domain: AAGVIQSPRHLIKEKRETATLKCYPIPRHDTVYWYQQGPGQDPQFLISFYEKMQSDKGSIPDRFSAQQFSDYHSELNMSSLELGDSALYFCASSLSSGGEETQYFGPGTRLLVL.